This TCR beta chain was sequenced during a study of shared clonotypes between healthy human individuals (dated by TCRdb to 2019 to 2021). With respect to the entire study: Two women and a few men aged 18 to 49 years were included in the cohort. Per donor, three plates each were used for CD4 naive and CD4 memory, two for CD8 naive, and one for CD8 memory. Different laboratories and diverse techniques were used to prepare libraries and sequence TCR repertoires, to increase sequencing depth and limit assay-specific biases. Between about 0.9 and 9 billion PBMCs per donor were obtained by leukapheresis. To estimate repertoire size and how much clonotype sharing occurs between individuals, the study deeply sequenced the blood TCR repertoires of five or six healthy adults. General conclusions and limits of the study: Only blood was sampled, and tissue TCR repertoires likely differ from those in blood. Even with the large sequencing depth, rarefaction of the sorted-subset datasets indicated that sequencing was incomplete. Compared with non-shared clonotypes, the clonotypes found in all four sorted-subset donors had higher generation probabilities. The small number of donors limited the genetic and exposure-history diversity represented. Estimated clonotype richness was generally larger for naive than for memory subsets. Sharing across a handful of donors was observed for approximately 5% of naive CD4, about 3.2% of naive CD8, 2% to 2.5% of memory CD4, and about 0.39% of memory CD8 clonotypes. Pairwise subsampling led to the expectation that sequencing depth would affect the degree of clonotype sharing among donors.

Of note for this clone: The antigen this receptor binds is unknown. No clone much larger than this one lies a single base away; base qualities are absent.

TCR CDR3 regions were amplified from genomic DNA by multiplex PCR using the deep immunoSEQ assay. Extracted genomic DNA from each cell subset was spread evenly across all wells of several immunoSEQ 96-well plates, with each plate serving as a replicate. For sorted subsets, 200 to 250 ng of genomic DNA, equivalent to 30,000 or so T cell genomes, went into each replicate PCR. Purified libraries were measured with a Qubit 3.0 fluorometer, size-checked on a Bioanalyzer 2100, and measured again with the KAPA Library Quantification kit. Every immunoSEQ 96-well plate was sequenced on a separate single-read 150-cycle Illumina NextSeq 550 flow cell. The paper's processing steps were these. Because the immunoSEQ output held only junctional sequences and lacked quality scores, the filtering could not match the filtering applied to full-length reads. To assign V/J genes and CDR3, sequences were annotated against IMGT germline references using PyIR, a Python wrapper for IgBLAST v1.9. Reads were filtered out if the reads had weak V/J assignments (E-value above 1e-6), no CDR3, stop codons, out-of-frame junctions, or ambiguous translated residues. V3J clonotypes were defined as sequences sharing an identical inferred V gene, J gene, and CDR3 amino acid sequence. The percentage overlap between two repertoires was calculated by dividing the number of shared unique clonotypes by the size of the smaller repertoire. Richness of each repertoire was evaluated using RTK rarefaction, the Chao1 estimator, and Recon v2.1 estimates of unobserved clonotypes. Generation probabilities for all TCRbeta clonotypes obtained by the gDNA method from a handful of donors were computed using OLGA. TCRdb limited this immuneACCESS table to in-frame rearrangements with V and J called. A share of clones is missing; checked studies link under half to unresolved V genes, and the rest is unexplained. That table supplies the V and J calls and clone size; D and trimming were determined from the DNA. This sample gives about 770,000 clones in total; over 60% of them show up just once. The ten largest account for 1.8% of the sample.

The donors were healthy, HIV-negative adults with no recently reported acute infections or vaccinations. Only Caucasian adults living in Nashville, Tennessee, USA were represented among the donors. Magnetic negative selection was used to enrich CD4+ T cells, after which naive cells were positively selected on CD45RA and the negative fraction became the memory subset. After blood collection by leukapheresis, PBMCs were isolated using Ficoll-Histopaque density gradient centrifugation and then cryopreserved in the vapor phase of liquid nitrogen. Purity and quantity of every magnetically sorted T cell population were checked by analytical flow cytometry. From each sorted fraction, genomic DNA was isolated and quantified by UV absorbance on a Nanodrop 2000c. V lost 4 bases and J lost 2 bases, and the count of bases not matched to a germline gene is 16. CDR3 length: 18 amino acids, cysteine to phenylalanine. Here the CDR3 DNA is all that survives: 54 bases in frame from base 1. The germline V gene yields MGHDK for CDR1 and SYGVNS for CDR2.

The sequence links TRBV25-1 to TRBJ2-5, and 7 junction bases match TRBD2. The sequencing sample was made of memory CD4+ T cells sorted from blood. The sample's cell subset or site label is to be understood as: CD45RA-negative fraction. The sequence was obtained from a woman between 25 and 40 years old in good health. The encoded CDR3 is CASSVQPGLTNKQETQYF. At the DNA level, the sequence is TGTGCCAGCAGTGTACAACCGGGACTAACGAATAAACAAGAGACCCAGTACTTC. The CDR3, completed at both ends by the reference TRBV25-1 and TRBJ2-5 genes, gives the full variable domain EADIYQTPRYLVIGTGKKITLECSQTMGHDKMYWYQQDPGMELHLIHYSYGVNSTEKGDLSSESTVSRIRTEHFPLTLESARPSHTSQYLCASSVQPGLTNKQETQYFGPGTRLLVL.